The 2 T cell receptor beta chains given below trace back to one sample, sequenced in a study of blood T cell repertoires in COVID-19. Produced via immunoSEQ multiplex PCR; TCRdb's table is partial and in-frame only. The table includes 75,000 or so clones, around 80% detected once. Material: peripheral blood. All receptors come from a man aged 55 to 70 with active or convalescent COVID-19.

The chain employs TRBV4-3 and TRBJ2-7; 9 bases align to TRBD2. Germline V gene sequence: CDR1 LGHNA, CDR2 YSLEER. There are 15 residues in the CDR3. V shed 0 bases, J shed 8 bases, and the junction held 8 bases outside the gene matches. CDR3 nucleotide sequence: TGCGCCAGCAGCCAAGACGGAGCTAGCGGGGACAAGCAGTACTTC. Its protein product is CASSQDGASGDKQYF.

The J gene is TRBJ1-4, the V gene TRBV27; 11 bases map to TRBD1. Germline CDR1 reads MNHEY; CDR2 reads SMNVEV (reference sequence). The CDR3 has 15 amino acids. The V and J ends lost 10 bases and 7 bases, in that order; junction bases with no gene match: 11. The CDR3 DNA reads as TGTGCCACTCGGACGGGACAGGGGGTGGGTGAAAAACTGTTTTTT. Translation: CATRTGQGVGEKLFF.